The clone carrying this T cell receptor beta chain was counted between two and nine times. Its matching antigen is unknown. In building TCR beta libraries, iRepertoire HTBI primers were used together with Arm-PCR of CDR3 regions. TCRdb reprocessed the multiplex PCR reads with MiXCR, giving one entry per CDR3 protein. Counted here are fewer than 500,000 distinct CDR3 sequences, about 16% occurring once; the ten biggest clones make up 12%. These data come from a study of regulatory T cells in long-lasting Graves disease. Study-wide findings and caveats: Favored usage of TRBV28, TRBJ1-2 and TRBJ2-5 was recorded in persistent disease.

Specified time point: newly diagnosed GD, antithyroid drugs for less than 3 months. From RNA extracted from PBMCs, the TCR library was made. Germline trimming cut 4 bases from V and 9 bases from J; bases unmatched to any gene: 10. Germline-derived CDR1 and CDR2 are SGHNT and YYREEE (reference sequence). This CDR3 spans 15 amino acids. The sample was also linked to a second study, of T cells in Graves' hyperthyroidism and ophthalmopathy.

This specimen was peripheral blood mononuclear cells (PBMCs), taken at new diagnosis, from a patient treated with antithyroid drugs. The chain uses TRBV5-4 and TRBJ2-1, with TRBD2 identical over 10 bases. This clonotype originated in a man aged 35 to 55 with Graves disease. The DNA of the CDR3 is TGTGCCAGCAGCCCTAGCGGGAGTCTCCTCGGTGAGCAGTTCTTC. Protein product: CASSPSGSLLGEQFF.